The 16 T cell receptor beta chains presented below share a single source sample, sequenced in a study of T cell repertoires in cytomegalovirus infection. TCRdb used MiXCR to reprocess the reads, holding one entry per CDR3 protein. This table has some 99,000 distinct CDR3 sequences, 25% to 30% appearing once. For these receptors, no antigen is known. The specimen comprised CD8+ T cells from cultured PBMCs, sampled from culture after CMV antigen stimulation. These receptors were taken from a human donor in good health (CMV status not recorded). Some clones in this sample may be carry-over from other donors' samples.

This clonotype came up a few times. V is TRBV25-1 and J is TRBJ2-4; no definite D call. This CDR3 has 13 amino acids. Germline loops: CDR1 MGHDK, CDR2 SYGVNS. Trimming took 8 bases from V and 0 from J, leaving 8 bases between them. The chain's CDR3 is CASSTLAKNIQYF. CDR3 nucleotide sequence: TGTGCCAGCTCGACCTTAGCCAAAAACATTCAGTACTTC.

This clonotype was counted many times. The chain combines TRBV12-3 or TRBV12-4 with TRBJ1-2; 8 bases fit TRBD1. The CDR3 runs to 13 residues. V was clipped by 5 bases and J by 6 bases; unmatched bases: 5. The CDR3: CASSRTGQDGYTF. For the CDR3, the DNA is TGTGCCAGCAGTAGGACAGGGCAAGATGGCTACACCTTC.

The rearrangement uses TRBV5-3 and TRBJ1-2; the match to TRBD1 covers 7 bases. TRBV5-3 is an ORF; its function is uncertain. V trimming: 8 bases; J trimming: 2 bases; junction bases outside the gene matches: 12. The length of the CDR3 is 15 residues. The CDR3 DNA reads as TGTGCCAGCAGCCCCCCGACAGGGCTCAACTATGGCTACACCTTC. Encoded protein: CASSPPTGLNYGYTF.

This clonotype was found many times. The CDR3 coding sequence is TGTGCCAGCAGCTCCGGCGTGAACACTGAAGCTTTCTTT. Amino acids: CASSSGVNTEAFF. This sequence joins TRBV7-8 and TRBJ1-1; D is ambiguous. Germline assignment: CDR1 SGHVS and CDR2 FQNEAQ. The CDR3 has 13 residues. The ends were cut back, 4 bases at V and 0 bases at J, with 6 bases in the middle.

On this clonotype itself: Possible read error: a much larger clone is one base away. This chain joins TRBV28 and TRBJ2-1; no firm D call. This CDR3 spans 13 amino acids. Germline assignment: CDR1 MDHEN and CDR2 SYDVKM. V was cut by 5 bases and J by 1 base, with 6 bases left in between. The chain's CDR3 is CASSPRSYNEQFF. CDR3 DNA sequence: TGTGCCAGCAGTCCCCGGTCCTACAATGAGCAGTTCTTC.

The chain links TRBV30 to TRBJ2-1; D possibly corresponds to TRBD2 (6 bases). This CDR3 spans 15 amino acids. From germline, CDR1 is GTSNPN and CDR2 SVGIG (reference sequence). V dropped 3 bases and J dropped 12 bases, with 24 bases sitting between them. CDR3 in amino acids: CAWSEGLGRAEWQFF. CDR3 DNA: TGTGCCTGGAGCGAGGGACTGGGCAGGGCCGAATGGCAGTTCTTC.

This chain uses TRBV6-9 with TRBJ2-7; no clear D. Trimming stripped 6 bases from V and 0 bases from J, with 15 bases between. The CDR3 contains 15 residues. The germline CDR1 and CDR2 sequences are MNHGY and SVAAGI. The CDR3 nucleotides read TGTGCCAGCAGAGGAATGGCGGTTAGCTCCTACGAGCAGTACTTC. Its protein product is CASRGMAVSSYEQYF.

The chain is built from TRBV7-8 and TRBJ2-5; TRBD2 is a possible D gene (5 bases). V was clipped by 3 bases and J by 1 base, with 12 bases between them. The CDR3 runs 15 residues. In germline, CDR1 is SGHVS, CDR2 FQNEAQ. CDR3 coding DNA: TGTGCCAGCAGCTTTGAGGGCAGCTTCCAAGAGACCCAGTACTTC. Its translation: CASSFEGSFQETQYF.

The chain is built from TRBV6-2 or TRBV6-3 and TRBJ2-1, with D possibly TRBD1 on 5 matching bases. This CDR3 region has 16 residues. V was shortened by 5 bases and J by 1 base, with 15 bases between the two germline ends. CDR1 is MNHEY and CDR2 is SVGEGT in the germline V gene. The DNA for the CDR3 is TGTGCCAGCAGTACCCTCAGGGCGATTTCCTACAATGAGCAGTTCTTC. Protein sequence: CASSTLRAISYNEQFF.

The chain has TRBV7-9 and TRBJ2-2; D unclear. Trimming took 5 bases from V and 3 from J, leaving 7 bases between them. This CDR3 contains 13 residues. Germline CDR1 SEHNR, CDR2 FQNEAQ (reference sequence). The CDR3 nucleotides are TGTGCCAGCAGCCCTAATTACACCGGGGAGCTGTTTTTT. This translates into CASSPNYTGELFF. The full variable domain, in which reference TRBV7-9 and TRBJ2-2 provide the parts outside the CDR3, is DTGVSQNPRHKITKRGQNVTFRCDPISEHNRLYWYRQTLGQGPEFLTYFQNEAQLEKSRLLSDRFSAERPKGSFSTLEIQRTEQGDSAMYLCASSPNYTGELFFGEGSRLTVL.

In its sample, this clonotype was seen many times. The chain couples TRBV11-2 to TRBJ2-1; 7 bases align to TRBD2. The germline V gene encodes CDR1 SGHAT and CDR2 FQNNGV. The trim removed 5 bases at V and 3 bases at J, leaving 7 bases unmatched. CDR3 length equals 15 residues. This chain's CDR3 is CASSEVGGSYNEQFF. Written as DNA, the CDR3 is TGTGCCAGCAGCGAAGTGGGGGGGAGCTACAATGAGCAGTTCTTC.

The table lists this clonotype with many counts. The chain recombines TRBV7-9 with TRBJ2-1; D possibly corresponds to TRBD2 (5 bases). With 6 bases removed from V and 10 bases from J, the gap between germline ends came to 19 bases. The CDR3 is 14 residues long. CDR1 is SEHNR, CDR2 FQNEAQ, per germline (reference sequence). The CDR3 sequence is CASRAEGFGGEQFF. The CDR3 nucleotides are TGTGCCAGCAGGGCCGAGGGCTTTGGCGGGGAGCAGTTCTTC.

Points on this clonotype: A much larger clone is a single base away; this may be a read error. The gene calls are TRBV6-5 and TRBJ1-1; D gene ambiguous. The germline CDR1 and CDR2 sequences are MNHEY and SVGAGI. This CDR3 has 12 amino acids. Here the CDR3 reads CTSSWANTEAFF. The CDR3 DNA follows: TGTACCAGCAGTTGGGCGAACACTGAAGCTTTCTTT.

CDR3 protein: CASSLVERGNTEAFF. CDR3 DNA sequence: TGTGCCAGCAGCTTGGTGGAAAGGGGGAACACTGAAGCTTTCTTT. The V gene is TRBV5-5, the J gene TRBJ1-1, with a possible D match to TRBD1 (5 bases). With 0 bases removed from V and 1 base from J, the gap between germline ends came to 10 bases. Germline loops: CDR1 SGHKS, CDR2 YYEKEE (reference sequence). This CDR3 spans 15 amino acids.

The CDR3 region has the DNA TGTGCCAGCAGCGGCGGACGGACCCAAGAGACCCAGTACTTC. Its protein product is CASSGGRTQETQYF. The chain carries TRBV7-9 and TRBJ2-5; D is undetermined. Germline loops: CDR1 SEHNR, CDR2 FQNEAQ (reference sequence). This CDR3 comprises 14 residues. Trimming pared 5 bases from V and 1 base from J, leaving 11 bases between.

This clonotype was seen many times. The rearrangement links TRBV7-2 to TRBJ2-3; weak D call: TRBD2 (5 bases). Per germline, CDR1 SGHTA and CDR2 FQGNSA. V was trimmed by 5 bases and J by 0 bases, leaving 15 bases between them. The CDR3 loop spans 16 amino acids. For the CDR3, the DNA is TGTGCCAGCAGCCTCGAGGGTACCTTCAGCACAGATACGCAGTATTTT. It is translated as CASSLEGTFSTDTQYF.